The 5 T cell receptor beta chains listed next were all sequenced from one sample in a study of shared clonotypes between healthy human individuals. Naive CD8 cells comprised CD45RO-negative, CCR7-positively selected cells, excluding terminally differentiated effector memory CD45RA+ cells. Some clones are missing from TCRdb's copy, which holds only in-frame ones; the method was immunoSEQ multiplex PCR. The sample shows about 2 million clones, about 95% of them seen only once. The sequenced material came from naive CD8+ T cells sorted from blood. The receptors shown here come from a man aged 18-30 years in good health.

The table lists this clone with a count of one. The chain couples TRBV18 to TRBJ1-2; unclear D gene. V was cut by 0 bases and J by 0 bases, with 8 bases left in between. The germline V gene encodes CDR1 KGHSH and CDR2 LQKENI. The CDR3 sequence is 15 residues long. In nucleotides, the CDR3 is TGTGCCAGCTCACCACCGACCGACACTAACTATGGCTACACCTTC. Residues: CASSPPTDTNYGYTF.

V and J are TRBV2 and TRBJ2-7; no definite D call. The CDR3 consists of 13 residues. The germline CDR1 and CDR2 sequences are SNHLY and FYNNEI. V was clipped by 7 bases and J by 3 bases, with 13 bases between them. The chain's CDR3 is CASMGLLSYEQYF. The CDR3 DNA sequence: TGTGCCAGCATGGGTTTGCTAAGCTACGAGCAGTACTTC.

CDR3 residues: CASRRSNCGANVLTF. The DNA for the CDR3 is TGTGCAAGTCGCCGCTCAAATTGTGGGGCCAACGTCCTGACTTTC. The rearrangement joins TRBV12-2 to TRBJ2-6. TRBV12-2 represents a pseudogene. The CDR3 covers 15 residues.

This sequence joins TRBV7-9 and TRBJ2-7; D possibly uses TRBD1 or TRBD2 (5 bases each). The V gene's germline CDR1 is SEHNR and CDR2 FQNEAQ (reference sequence). Trimming removed 5 bases at V and 7 bases at J, with 15 bases between. The CDR3 length is 13 residues. As DNA, the CDR3 is TGTGCCAGCAGCCCCATGGGGCGAGGGGAGCAGTACTTC. Translation gives CASSPMGRGEQYF.

The chain carries TRBV9 and TRBJ2-1; D remains ambiguous. Germline V gives CDR1 SGDLS, CDR2 YYNGEE. This CDR3 region has 11 residues. The ends were cut back, 3 bases at V and 7 bases at J, with 5 bases in the middle. CDR3 sequence reads: CASSDLNEQFF. DNA for the CDR3: TGTGCCAGCAGCGATCTTAATGAGCAGTTCTTC.